The 24 T cell receptor beta chains listed next were all sequenced from one sample in a study of CD8 T cells in Susac syndrome. Random-hexamer reverse transcription was applied to roughly 0.45 to 1 ug RNA. TCRdb reprocessed the immunoSEQ multiplex PCR reads with MiXCR, giving one entry per CDR3 protein. The sample has 130,000 or so distinct CDR3 sequences; 85% to 95% are singletons. Material: CD4+ T cells from PBMCs. Receptor source: a human donor with multiple sclerosis.

The V call is TRBV5-1, the J call TRBJ1-5; D unclear. Germline values: CDR1 SGHRS, CDR2 YFSETQ. The CDR3 is 16 amino acids. The ends were cut back, 0 bases at V and 6 bases at J, with 16 bases in the middle. CDR3: CASSLVPVSLGQPQHF. The CDR3 DNA reads TGCGCCAGCAGCTTGGTCCCGGTGAGTTTGGGTCAGCCCCAGCATTTT.

The chain combines TRBV20-1 with TRBJ2-7, with D perhaps assigned TRBD1 or TRBD2 (5 bases each). Germline V gene lookup returns CDR1 DFQATT and CDR2 SNEGSKA (reference sequence). The CDR3 length is 10 residues. CDR3 sequence: CGVGPYEQYF. In nucleotides, the CDR3 is TGCGGAGTGGGACCCTACGAGCAGTACTTC.

The chain employs TRBV28 and TRBJ1-2, with 11 bases matching TRBD1. With V trimmed by 9 bases and J by 4 bases, 4 bases remained unmatched. The CDR3 is made up of 13 amino acids. Germline CDR1 reads MDHEN; CDR2 reads SYDVKM. The CDR3 sequence: CASCGTGGYGYTF. The CDR3 DNA reads as TGTGCCAGTTGCGGGACAGGGGGCTATGGCTACACCTTC.

V is TRBV7-9 and J is TRBJ2-1, with 7 bases fitting TRBD2. The CDR3 covers 15 residues. V lost 6 bases and J lost 3; bases outside the gene matches: 8. Germline CDR1 SEHNR, CDR2 FQNEAQ (reference sequence). CDR3 nucleotides: TGTGCCAGCAGTCTGATGTCTAGCGGCTACAATGAGCAGTTCTTC. Translated, it gives CASSLMSSGYNEQFF.

The count of this clonotype is one. The chain uses TRBV19 and TRBJ2-3; 9 bases are shared with TRBD2. The CDR3 runs to 16 residues. Germline V gene lookup returns CDR1 LNHDA and CDR2 SQIVND (reference sequence). V dropped 6 bases and J dropped 3; count of bases not matched to a gene: 10. Here the CDR3 DNA reads TGTGCCAGTAGAACCCTTAGCGGGGGTAGAACAGATACGCAGTATTTT. This codes for CASRTLSGGRTDTQYF.

The rearrangement joins TRBV27 to TRBJ2-3; 7 bases are a match to TRBD2. This CDR3 is built from 15 residues. Germline V lookup: CDR1 MNHEY, CDR2 SMNVEV (reference sequence). The V gene end was trimmed by 10 bases and the J gene end by 0 bases; junction bases not matched to a gene: 10. This chain's CDR3 is CATGASGRSTDTQYF. The DNA for the CDR3 is TGTGCCACTGGGGCTAGCGGTAGGAGCACAGATACGCAGTATTTT.

This clonotype came up once. J is TRBJ2-1 and V is TRBV2; the D gene is possibly TRBD1 (5 bases). Germline V lookup: CDR1 SNHLY, CDR2 FYNNEI. V was pared by 6 bases and J by 12 bases, with 15 bases between. This CDR3 is 12 amino acids long. CDR3 in DNA: TGTGCCAGCAGGGAGTCCTTGGGGCTGCAGTTCTTC. The encoded protein is CASRESLGLQFF.

The chain couples TRBV2 to TRBJ1-2; 7 bases line up with TRBD1. The germline CDR1 and CDR2 sequences are SNHLY and FYNNEI. Trimming cost V 6 bases and J 6 bases; bases outside gene matches: 4. There are 12 residues in the CDR3. CDR3 in DNA: TGTGCCAGCAGGTTGACAGGGAATGGCTACACCTTC. Encoded protein: CASRLTGNGYTF.

A few counts support this clonotype. At one end the junction does not follow the germline gene, possibly because of a read error. The J gene is TRBJ2-5, the V gene TRBV6-5; D might be TRBD1 or TRBD2, each matching 5 bases. CDR1 and CDR2 (germline): MNHEY, SVGAGI. The CDR3 length is 11 residues. The CDR3 reads CASSSRGTQYF. For the CDR3, the DNA is TGTGCCAGCAGTTCCCGAGGGACCCAGTACTTT.

V usage is TRBV6-1 and J usage is TRBJ2-7; no firm D call. V lost 5 bases and J 3 bases, leaving 11 bases between the germline ends. The length of the CDR3 is 13 residues. Germline-derived CDR1 and CDR2 are MNHNS and SASEGT. The CDR3 region has the DNA TGTGCCAGCAGTAGAGCGTATTTCTACGAGCAGTACTTC. This sequence encodes CASSRAYFYEQYF.

The chain joins TRBV23-1 to TRBJ2-7; D call uncertain. TRBV23-1 is an open reading frame whose function is uncertain. This CDR3 contains 13 residues. Trimming pared 0 bases from V and 1 base from J, leaving 4 bases between. CDR3 in amino acids: CASSQSWSYEQYF. The CDR3 nucleotides are TGCGCCAGCAGTCAATCTTGGTCCTACGAGCAGTACTTC.

This clonotype was found once. The rearrangement links TRBV28 to TRBJ2-1, with 7 bases lining up with TRBD1. Germline trimming cut 5 bases from V and 10 bases from J; bases unmatched to any gene: 5. CDR3 length: 12 residues. CDR1 is MDHEN, CDR2 SYDVKM, per germline. The CDR3 DNA is TGTGCCAGCAGTCATCAGGGACAGGAGCAGTTCTTC. It translates to CASSHQGQEQFF.

The CDR3 loop reads CASSPRGLRTGANVLTF. CDR3 coding DNA: TGTGCCAGCAGTCCCCGGGGGTTGAGGACTGGGGCCAACGTCCTGACTTTC. This chain uses TRBV28 with TRBJ2-6, with D possibly TRBD2 on 6 matching bases. This CDR3 has 17 amino acids. Trimming took 5 bases from V and 2 from J, leaving 16 bases between them. Germline lookup yields CDR1 MDHEN and CDR2 SYDVKM. Looking up the rest from reference TRBV28 and TRBJ2-6 gives the full variable domain: DVKVTQSSRYLVKRTGEKVFLECVQDMDHENMFWYRQDPGLGLRLIYFSYDVKMKEKGDIPEGYSVSREKKERFSLILESASTNQTSMYLCASSPRGLRTGANVLTFGAGSRLTVL.

Only one count was recorded for this clonotype. In nucleotides, the CDR3 is TGCGCCAGCACCATCGACCCGACTTACGAGCAGTACTTC. Translating gives CASTIDPTYEQYF. The rearrangement links TRBV5-1 to TRBJ2-7, with D unclear. The ends were cut back, 6 bases at V and 4 bases at J, with 14 bases in the middle. The germline V gene has CDR1 SGHRS and CDR2 YFSETQ. The CDR3 has 13 amino acids.

Here the CDR3 DNA reads TGTGCCAGCAGAGGGCTAGCGGGAACGTCGCAGTACTTC. Protein: CASRGLAGTSQYF. This sequence joins TRBV2 and TRBJ2-7, with TRBD2 identical over 9 bases. Germline V CDR1 and CDR2: SNHLY, FYNNEI. Trimming cost V 6 bases and J 9 bases; bases outside gene matches: 9. This CDR3 has 13 amino acids.

The rearrangement joins TRBV27 to TRBJ2-3, with a tentative D call TRBD2 (6 bases). CDR3 length: 14 residues. V lost 3 bases and J 6 bases, leaving 13 bases between the germline ends. Germline-derived CDR1 and CDR2 are MNHEY and SMNVEV (reference sequence). The CDR3 DNA is TGTGCCAGCAGTTTTAACGGGAGAACGGATACGCAGTATTTT. Protein product: CASSFNGRTDTQYF.

The rearrangement joins TRBV24-1 to TRBJ2-3, with 10 bases that match TRBD1. After removal of 5 bases from V and 3 bases from J, the junction contained 4 bases not matched to a gene. There are 15 residues in the CDR3. Looked up from germline, CDR1 is KGHDR and CDR2 is SFDVKD. The CDR3 reads CATSVWDRGTDTQYF. The CDR3 DNA reads as TGTGCCACCAGTGTTTGGGACAGGGGAACAGATACGCAGTATTTT.

This chain connects TRBV20-1 to TRBJ1-2; D ambiguous. The CDR3 is made up of 14 amino acids. Germline V CDR1 and CDR2: DFQATT, SNEGSKA (reference sequence). V gave up 6 bases and J gave up 2 bases, with 16 bases separating them. CDR3 amino acids: CSARPPGINYGYTF. The CDR3 DNA follows: TGCAGTGCCAGACCCCCGGGCATCAACTATGGCTACACCTTC.

The CDR3 DNA reads TGTGCCAGCAGCCTGGACCGGTACACTGAAGCTTTCTTT. It yields the protein CASSLDRYTEAFF. The chain has TRBV6-1 and TRBJ1-1; D remains ambiguous. The germline V gene encodes CDR1 MNHNS and CDR2 SASEGT. V lost 6 bases to trimming and J lost 3 bases, with 11 bases between them. This CDR3 is 13 amino acids long.

The chain has TRBV16 and TRBJ1-6; TRBD1 agrees at 9 bases. From germline, CDR1 is KGHSY and CDR2 FQNENV. CDR3 length: 15 amino acids. The V gene end was trimmed by 4 bases and the J gene end by 7 bases; junction bases not matched to a gene: 5. CDR3 in DNA: TGTGCCAGCAGCCGTACCGGGACAGGGAATTCACCCCTCCACTTT. Protein product: CASSRTGTGNSPLHF.

The sample holds one count of this clonotype. V is TRBV7-3 and J is TRBJ1-1; maybe TRBD1 (6 bases). This CDR3 has 13 amino acids. Germline lookup yields CDR1 SGHTA and CDR2 FQGTGA. Trimming removed 5 bases at V and 13 bases at J, with 20 bases between. CDR3 DNA: TGTGCCAGCAGCCTCACAACCTCAGGGGCTGTTTTCTTT. This translates into CASSLTTSGAVFF.

V is TRBV23-1 and J is TRBJ1-1; D uncertain. TRBV23-1 is an ORF, with its function uncertain. The germline V and J ends were trimmed by 0 bases and 3 bases, with 5 bases remaining between them. CDR3 length: 13 amino acids. The CDR3 DNA sequence: TGCGCCAGCAGTCAATCATTCTACACTGAAGCTTTCTTT. Translating gives CASSQSFYTEAFF.

The V call is TRBV12-3 or TRBV12-4, the J call TRBJ2-7; 8 nucleotides agree with TRBD1. This CDR3 comprises 14 residues. With V trimmed by 6 bases and J by 3 bases, 7 bases remained unmatched. The CDR3 protein is CASSQGQGLYEQYF. CDR3 nucleotide sequence: TGTGCCAGCAGCCAAGGACAGGGACTCTACGAGCAGTACTTC.

This clonotype was counted a single time. An end of the junction differs from the germline gene, which may be a read error. The chain carries TRBV11-2 and TRBJ2-1; D is unclear. CDR1 is SGHAT and CDR2 is FQNNGV in the germline V gene. CDR3 size: 11 residues. The CDR3 region has the DNA TGTGCCAGCAGCTTATACAGTGAGCAGTTCTTC. Protein: CASSLYSEQFF. The entire variable domain, with the rest obtained from reference TRBV11-2 and TRBJ2-1, is as follows: EAGVAQSPRYKIIEKRQSVAFWCNPISGHATLYWYQQILGQGPKLLIQFQNNGVVDDSQLPKDRFSAERLKGVDSTLKIQPAKLEDSAVYLCASSLYSEQFFGPGTRLTVL.